The 8 T cell receptor beta chains given below trace back to one sample, sequenced in a study of identical twins. MiXCR was run by TCRdb on the 5' RACE reads, yielding one entry per CDR3 protein. The repertoire has under 900,000 distinct CDR3 sequences, 9% to 15% of them found once; the top ten carry roughly 1.5%. These data were also filed under a second study, of yellow fever vaccine responses in identical twins.

The sample comprised PBMCs. These receptors originate from a young woman in good health.

This chain joins TRBV11-3 and TRBJ1-3; 7 bases agree with TRBD1. The CDR3 has 18 residues. CDR1 is SGHNT, CDR2 YENEEA, per germline. The V segment lost 5 bases and the J segment 2 bases; nucleotides outside the gene matches: 15. CDR3 nucleotide sequence: TGTGCCAGCAGCCCGAGAGCTAGACAGGGAACCGCTGGAAACACCATATATTTT. Residues: CASSPRARQGTAGNTIYF.

This clonotype was recorded many times. This chain's CDR3 is CASSSAPDTQYF. The CDR3 DNA sequence: TGTGCCAGCAGTTCAGCCCCAGATACGCAGTATTTT. The chain recombines TRBV12-3 or TRBV12-4 with TRBJ2-3; D uncertain. This CDR3 is built from 12 residues. The V and J ends lost 4 bases and 4 bases respectively, with 6 bases between them.

This clonotype was seen a single time. This chain joins TRBV5-1 and TRBJ1-6, with 7 bases that match TRBD1. The germline V gene has CDR1 SGHRS and CDR2 YFSETQ. CDR3 size: 15 residues. V gave up 0 bases and J gave up 9 bases; unmatched junction bases: 6. The CDR3 nucleotides read TGCGCCAGCAGCTTGGATGGAACAGGGGTTTCACCCCTCCACTTT. It encodes CASSLDGTGVSPLHF.

This clonotype has only a few counts. As DNA, the CDR3 is TGTGCCAGCAGCTTAGTCCTAGCGGCCGACACCGGGGAGCTGTTTTTT. It yields the protein CASSLVLAADTGELFF. This chain connects TRBV7-6 to TRBJ2-2, with 7 bases fitting TRBD2. The CDR3 spans 16 residues. The V and J ends lost 1 base and 3 bases, in that order; junction bases with no gene match: 5. Germline values: CDR1 SGHVS, CDR2 FNYEAQ.

This chain uses TRBV10-3 with TRBJ2-7, with TRBD2 identical over 8 bases. Germline V gene lookup returns CDR1 ENHRY and CDR2 SYGVKD. V was clipped by 10 bases and J by 2 bases; unmatched bases: 1. The CDR3 is 11 amino acids. CDR3 region: CATRGAYEQYV. The CDR3 nucleotides are TGTGCCACGCGGGGGGCCTACGAGCAGTACGTC.

The chain links TRBV7-6 to TRBJ2-6; no clear D gene. CDR1 and CDR2 from the germline V gene are SGHVS and FNYEAQ. The V end was cut by 2 bases, the J end by 0 bases, with 5 bases between. The CDR3 loop spans 15 amino acids. The CDR3 sequence is CASSLYNSGANVLTF. DNA for the CDR3: TGTGCCAGCAGCTTATACAACTCTGGGGCCAACGTCCTGACTTTC. Complete variable domain (other parts from reference TRBV7-6 and TRBJ2-6): GAGVSQSPRYKVTKRGQDVALRCDPISGHVSLYWYRQALGQGPEFLTYFNYEAQQDKSGLPNDRFSAERPEGSISTLTIQRTEQRDSAMYRCASSLYNSGANVLTFGAGSRLTVL.

This clonotype occurred many times. The chain has TRBV28 and TRBJ2-2; D is uncertain. V was cut by 6 bases and J by 5 bases, with 13 bases left in between. The germline V gene encodes CDR1 MDHEN and CDR2 SYDVKM. CDR3 size: 14 residues. CDR3 in DNA: TGTGCCAGCAGGGCGTATGTCGTGACCGGGGAGCTGTTTTTT. Encoded protein: CASRAYVVTGELFF.

This clonotype has only a few counts. The rearrangement uses TRBV4-1 and TRBJ2-7; 11 bases are shared with TRBD1. This CDR3 is 16 amino acids long. Trimming cost V 1 base and J 0 bases; bases outside gene matches: 2. Germline CDR1 and CDR2: MGHRA and YSYEKL. The CDR3 loop is CASSQGGQGASYEQYF. Written as DNA, the CDR3 is TGCGCCAGCAGCCAAGGAGGACAGGGGGCCTCCTACGAGCAGTACTTC.